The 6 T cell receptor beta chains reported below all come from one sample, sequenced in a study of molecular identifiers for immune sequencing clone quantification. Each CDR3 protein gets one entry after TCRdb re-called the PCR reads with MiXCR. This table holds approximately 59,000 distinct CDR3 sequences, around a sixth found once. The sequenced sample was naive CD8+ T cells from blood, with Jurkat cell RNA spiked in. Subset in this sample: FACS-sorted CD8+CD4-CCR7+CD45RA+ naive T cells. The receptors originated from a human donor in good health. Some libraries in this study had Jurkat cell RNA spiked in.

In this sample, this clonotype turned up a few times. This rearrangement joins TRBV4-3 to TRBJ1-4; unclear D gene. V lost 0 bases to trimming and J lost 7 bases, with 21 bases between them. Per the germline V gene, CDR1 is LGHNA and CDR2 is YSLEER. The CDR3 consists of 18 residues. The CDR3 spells CASSQDRSGPSSREKLFF. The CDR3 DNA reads TGCGCCAGCAGCCAAGATCGGTCCGGGCCTAGCTCTCGTGAAAAACTGTTTTTT.

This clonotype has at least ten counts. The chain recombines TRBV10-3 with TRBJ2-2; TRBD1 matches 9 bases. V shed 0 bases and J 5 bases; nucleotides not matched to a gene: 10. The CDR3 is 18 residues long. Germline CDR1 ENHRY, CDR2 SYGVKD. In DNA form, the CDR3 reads TGTGCCATCAGTGAGTCGATAACAGGGGGCCTGTTAACCGGGGAGCTGTTTTTT. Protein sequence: CAISESITGGLLTGELFF.

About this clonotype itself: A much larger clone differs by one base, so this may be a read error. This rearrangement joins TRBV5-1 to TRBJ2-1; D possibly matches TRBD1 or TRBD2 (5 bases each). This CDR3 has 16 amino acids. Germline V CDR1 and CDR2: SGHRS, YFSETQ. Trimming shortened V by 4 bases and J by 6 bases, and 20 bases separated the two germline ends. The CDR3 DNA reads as TGCGCCAGCAGCACCCAACTAGACGGGGCCTGCAATGAGCAGTTCTTC. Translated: CASSTQLDGACNEQFF. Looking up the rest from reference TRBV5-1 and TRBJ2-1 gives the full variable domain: KAGVTQTPRYLIKTRGQQVTLSCSPISGHRSVSWYQQTPGQGLQFLFEYFSETQRNKGNFPGRFSGRQFSNSRSEMNVSTLELGDSALYLCASSTQLDGACNEQFFGPGTRLTVL.

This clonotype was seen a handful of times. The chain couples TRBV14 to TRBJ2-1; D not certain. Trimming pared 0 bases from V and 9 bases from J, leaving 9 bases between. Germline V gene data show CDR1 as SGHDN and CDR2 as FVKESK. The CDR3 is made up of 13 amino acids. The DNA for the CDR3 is TGTGCCAGCAGCCAAGACGGGTTTACTGAGCAGTTCTTC. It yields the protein CASSQDGFTEQFF.

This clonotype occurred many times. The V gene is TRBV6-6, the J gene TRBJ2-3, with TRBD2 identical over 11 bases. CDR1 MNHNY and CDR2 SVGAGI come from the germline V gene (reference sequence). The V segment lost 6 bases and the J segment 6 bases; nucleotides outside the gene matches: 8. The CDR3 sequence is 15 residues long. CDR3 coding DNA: TGTGCCAGCAGCCGCACTAGCGGGAGTGGGGATACGCAGTATTTT. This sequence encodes CASSRTSGSGDTQYF.

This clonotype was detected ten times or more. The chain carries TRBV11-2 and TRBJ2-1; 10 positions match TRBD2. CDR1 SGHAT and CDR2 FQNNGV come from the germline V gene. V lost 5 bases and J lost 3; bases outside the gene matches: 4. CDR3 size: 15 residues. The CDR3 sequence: CASSASGSNYNEQFF. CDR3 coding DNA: TGTGCCAGCAGCGCTAGCGGGAGTAACTACAATGAGCAGTTCTTC.